The rows below give T cell receptor beta chains drawn from one sample of a study of regulatory T cells in long-lasting Graves disease. MiXCR, applied by TCRdb to the multiplex PCR reads, yields one record per CDR3 protein. The data show hundreds of thousands of distinct CDR3 sequences, with around 30% seen just once and around 42% held by the top ten. The specimen comprised peripheral blood mononuclear cells (PBMCs), sampled when the disease was refractory, from a patient treated with antithyroid drugs. The receptors come from a female donor with Graves disease. The conserved cysteine and the conserved F or W are not part of the CDR3 here.

J,V,CDR3
TRBJ1-5,TRBV2,ASSYDRANHLNQPQH
TRBJ2-2,TRBV9,ASSVVGSNTGELF
TRBJ2-7,TRBV5-1,ASSQAGVSYEQY
TRBJ1-2,TRBV10-3,ASSYTRGTGYT
TRBJ1-2,TRBV5-1,ASSVGTSGDGYT
TRBJ2-2,TRBV5-6,ASSLARIELF
TRBJ1-5,TRBV7-6,ASSLVGGGPQH
TRBJ2-7,TRBV12-3/TRBV12-4,ASSTSLTGVSYEQY
TRBJ1-2,TRBV6-1,ASTRLGDGSYT
TRBJ1-2,TRBV28,ASSLGLRVYGYT
TRBJ1-6,TRBV7-8,ASSPLDGAPLH
TRBJ1-4,TRBV12-3/TRBV12-4,ASRDSATNEKLF
TRBJ1-1,TRBV6-2/TRBV6-3,ASITTVNTEAF
TRBJ2-7,TRBV12-3/TRBV12-4,ASSSRPSGRDYEQY
TRBJ1-2,TRBV12-3/TRBV12-4,ASRAGPGSGYT
TRBJ2-7,TRBV20-1,SARGGQGSHEQY
TRBJ1-5,TRBV20-1,SARDRDRVLAGQPQH
TRBJ1-5,TRBV6-1,ASRGGASNQPQH
TRBJ2-5,TRBV7-9,ASSLVRNEETQY
TRBJ2-2,TRBV7-9,ASSPLAGGSTGELF
TRBJ2-5,TRBV6-2/TRBV6-3,ASSFEAGRQETQY
TRBJ1-2,TRBV7-6,ASSHSEDYGYT
TRBJ1-3,TRBV12-3/TRBV12-4,ASKLNRDRLAYGNTIY
TRBJ1-6,TRBV12-3/TRBV12-4,ASSLGSGISYNSPLH
TRBJ1-4,TRBV11-2,ASSTPTNEKLF
TRBJ1-2,TRBV29-1,SVEKGAEQGGYYGYT
TRBJ1-1,TRBV3-1,ASSYRGQVPEAF
TRBJ2-2,TRBV6-9,ASSWGVGRNGELF
TRBJ2-2,TRBV6-1,ASSTGLVPGELF
TRBJ1-2,TRBV15,ATSRDWQGGGYT
TRBJ1-5,TRBV2,ASSIQRIQPQH
TRBJ2-5,TRBV18,ASSPSADPRGETQY
TRBJ1-5,TRBV12-3/TRBV12-4,ASSSSRENQPQH
TRBJ1-6,TRBV7-2,ASSLDVGRNSPLH
TRBJ1-1,TRBV19,ASSITPRRGADTEAF
TRBJ2-5,TRBV6-4,ASSEATGGSETQY
TRBJ1-1,TRBV20-1,SATRTGPPNTEAF
TRBJ1-1,TRBV29-1,SVQQSLNTEAF
TRBJ1-1,TRBV25-1,ASTPDRGDTEAF
TRBJ1-2,TRBV27,ASRSRGTGQFGCT
TRBJ2-7,TRBV19,ASSIPGRNYPYEQY
TRBJ1-3,TRBV6-2/TRBV6-3,ASSYSGSRRGNTIY
TRBJ1-1,TRBV5-1,ASSRGIDRGVTEAF
TRBJ2-7,TRBV20-1,SARIGTSGYEQY
TRBJ2-7,TRBV6-2/TRBV6-3,ASSYSGGSAYEQY